Below, 21 T cell receptor beta chains from the same sample are listed, as sequenced in a study of human T cells and chemical hapten exposure (dated by TCRdb to the early 2020s). In the paper's terms, the time point label means: pre-sensitization, week 0. Read against the paper, the sample's treatment or condition label means: therapeutic diphenylcyclopropenone sensitization with weekly scalp DPC. Receptor amplification or capture employed RACE. The reads were generated on a NextSeq 500. TCRdb redid the processing of the public reads, applying fastp at Q25 and MiXCR, and retained in-frame beta chains. Rows are combined by CDR3 protein, so each entry shows the most common genes and DNA. This sample is represented by roughly 250,000 distinct CDR3 sequences; around 9.3% of them were singletons. The ten largest make up approximately 2.2% of the sample. The sample was whole blood, taken in connection with sensitization to the hapten diphenylcyclopropenone (DPC). These receptors were obtained from a woman aged 40 to 50 with alopecia areata. Some clones in this sample may be carry-over from other donors' samples.

This clonotype was recorded a few times. This chain connects TRBV7-6 to TRBJ2-2; 9 nucleotides match TRBD1. Unmatched junction bases numbered 7, after V lost 5 bases and J lost 3 bases. Germline values: CDR1 SGHVS, CDR2 FNYEAQ. The CDR3 totals 16 residues. CDR3 nucleotide sequence: TGTGCCAGCAGCCCAGGGACAGGGATTCACACCGGGGAGCTGTTTTTT. Translating gives CASSPGTGIHTGELFF.

This clonotype has at least ten counts. The gene calls are TRBV7-9 and TRBJ1-4, with D perhaps matching TRBD1 (6 bases). Germline V gives CDR1 SEHNR, CDR2 FQNEAQ (reference sequence). The length of the CDR3 is 15 residues. V lost 8 bases to trimming and J lost 4 bases, with 17 bases between them. The CDR3 reads CASLHGGHLNEKLFF. The DNA of the CDR3 is TGTGCCAGCCTACATGGGGGACACCTTAATGAAAAACTGTTTTTT. Combining the CDR3 with reference TRBV7-9 and TRBJ1-4 gives the whole variable domain DTGVSQNPRHKITKRGQNVTFRCDPISEHNRLYWYRQTLGQGPEFLTYFQNEAQLEKSRLLSDRFSAERPKGSFSTLEIQRTEQGDSAMYLCASLHGGHLNEKLFFGSGTQLSVL.

V usage is TRBV6-2 or TRBV6-3 and J usage is TRBJ2-7, with 7 nucleotides matching TRBD2. This CDR3 contains 18 residues. Germline assignment: CDR1 MNHEY and CDR2 SVGEGT. V was pared by 0 bases and J by 0 bases, with 11 bases of the junction left unmatched. The CDR3 sequence is CASSYSTLGTTPSYEQYF. The CDR3 DNA reads as TGTGCCAGCAGTTACTCGACTCTTGGGACTACACCCTCCTACGAGCAGTACTTC.

The chain recombines TRBV6-6 with TRBJ1-5, with TRBD1 as a possible D gene (5 bases). This CDR3 region has 16 residues. V lost 2 bases, J lost 6 bases, and 17 bases lay in between. The germline gives CDR1 MNHNY, CDR2 SVGAGI (reference sequence). CDR3 loop: CASSYVGQRGGQPQHF. DNA of the CDR3: TGTGCCAGCAGTTACGTCGGACAACGGGGTGGTCAGCCCCAGCATTTT.

This clonotype was detected a few times. The chain links TRBV5-1 to TRBJ1-1; D call uncertain. Looked up from germline, CDR1 is SGHRS and CDR2 is YFSETQ. This CDR3 is 15 amino acids long. V was shortened by 0 bases and J by 1 base, with 10 bases between the two germline ends. The CDR3 loop is CASSLEAATNTEAFF. CDR3 in DNA: TGCGCCAGCAGCTTGGAGGCAGCAACGAACACTGAAGCTTTCTTT.

The chain links TRBV18 to TRBJ1-5, with 8 bases fitting TRBD1. Germline-derived CDR1 and CDR2 are KGHSH and LQKENI. CDR3 length: 17 residues. The J segment lost 6 bases and the V segment lost 2 bases, leaving 12 bases of the junction unmatched. The CDR3 nucleotides are TGTGCCAGCTCACCAACGTTTCATCGAGACAGGGGTCAGCCCCAGCATTTT. This encodes CASSPTFHRDRGQPQHF.

The gene calls are TRBV4-3 and TRBJ2-1; 11 bases line up with TRBD2. V shed 4 bases and J 5 bases; nucleotides not matched to a gene: 7. The CDR3 sequence is 16 residues long. Germline CDR1 and CDR2: LGHNA and YSLEER. The CDR3 spells CASSPLGTSGHNEQFF. The CDR3, as DNA: TGCGCCAGCAGCCCGCTAGGGACTAGCGGACACAATGAGCAGTTCTTC.

This clonotype was seen a few times. The chain employs TRBV6-6 and TRBJ2-4; D may be TRBD1 (6 bases). In germline, CDR1 is MNHNY, CDR2 SVGAGI (reference sequence). Trimming took 6 bases from V and 4 from J, leaving 16 bases between them. This CDR3 has 15 residues. The CDR3 spells CASSRLTGDKNIQYF. In DNA form, the CDR3 reads TGTGCCAGCAGCCGACTGACAGGAGATAAAAACATTCAGTACTTC.

The chain links TRBV12-3 or TRBV12-4 to TRBJ2-1; TRBD1 matches at 8 bases. The trim removed 1 base at V and 5 bases at J, leaving 19 bases unmatched. The length of the CDR3 is 20 residues. The CDR3 spells CASSLGPRPDPDRVHNEQFF. CDR3 nucleotide sequence: TGTGCCAGCAGTTTAGGACCTAGACCAGATCCGGACAGGGTCCACAATGAGCAGTTCTTC.

This clonotype appeared a few times. This sequence joins TRBV29-1 and TRBJ2-2, with D unclear. Trimming shortened V by 6 bases and J by 0 bases, and 5 bases separated the two germline ends. The germline gives CDR1 SQVTM, CDR2 ANQGSEA. The CDR3 is made up of 12 amino acids. The CDR3 nucleotides are TGCAGCGTACCGTCGAACACCGGGGAGCTGTTTTTT. It codes for CSVPSNTGELFF.

The chain links TRBV28 to TRBJ2-1, with a tentative D call TRBD1 (6 bases). The CDR3 consists of 14 residues. Between the trimmed V and J ends, which lost 7 bases and 3 bases, there was a span of 13 bases. The V gene's germline CDR1 is MDHEN and CDR2 SYDVKM. CDR3 protein: CASNVPGHYNEQFF. CDR3 DNA sequence: TGTGCCAGCAATGTTCCGGGACACTACAATGAGCAGTTCTTC.

This clonotype was counted only a few times. V gene TRBV7-2 combines with J gene TRBJ2-7, with 8 bases identical to TRBD1. The germline CDR1 and CDR2 sequences are SGHTA and FQGNSA. This CDR3 region has 13 residues. V lost 3 bases to trimming and J lost 7 bases; unmatched junction nucleotides: 5. CDR3 in DNA: TGTGCCAGCAGCTTCCAGGGGGCGGGAGAGCAGTACTTC. This translates into CASSFQGAGEQYF.

This clonotype has more than one count but fewer than ten. CDR3 protein: CSVRTSGIYEGEFF. CDR3 coding DNA: TGCAGCGTACGGACTAGCGGGATCTACGAGGGGGAGTTCTTC. The gene calls are TRBV29-1 and TRBJ2-1; 12 bases match TRBD2. Trimming took 6 bases from V and 14 from J; bases not matched to a gene: 14. Germline CDR1 and CDR2: SQVTM and ANQGSEA. This CDR3 is built from 14 residues.

Only one count was recorded for this clonotype. The V call is TRBV28, the J call TRBJ1-5, with 10 bases identical to TRBD1. V lost 10 bases and J lost 5; bases outside the gene matches: 11. Germline assignment: CDR1 MDHEN and CDR2 SYDVKM. This CDR3 contains 15 residues. The CDR3 coding sequence is TGTGCCACGTCACCCGGGACAGGGGCTTATCAGCCCCAGCATTTT. It encodes CATSPGTGAYQPQHF.

The genes are TRBV14 and TRBJ1-1; the D gene is possibly TRBD1 (5 bases). V lost 0 bases, J lost 6 bases, and 11 bases lay in between. This CDR3 is built from 14 residues. Per germline, CDR1 SGHDN and CDR2 FVKESK. The CDR3 is CASSQDRGFAEAFF. CDR3 coding DNA: TGTGCCAGCAGCCAAGATCGGGGGTTCGCTGAAGCTTTCTTT.

This chain connects TRBV12-3 or TRBV12-4 to TRBJ1-4; TRBD1 agrees at 7 bases. The CDR3 has 14 residues. V shed 5 bases and J 8 bases; nucleotides not matched to a gene: 8. Here the CDR3 reads CASSGTVAGEKLFF. In nucleotides, the CDR3 is TGTGCCAGCAGTGGGACAGTCGCAGGGGAAAAACTGTTTTTT.

The chain is built from TRBV20-1 and TRBJ2-7, with 10 bases that match TRBD2. Germline V gives CDR1 DFQATT, CDR2 SNEGSKA (reference sequence). There are 15 residues in the CDR3. With 1 base clipped from V and 5 bases from J, the junction kept 8 bases outside the gene matches. CDR3 loop: CSARGVAGGSDEQYF. The DNA of the CDR3 is TGCAGTGCTAGAGGGGTAGCGGGAGGATCGGACGAGCAGTACTTC.

The chain couples TRBV6-6 to TRBJ1-1; unclear D gene. This CDR3 has 16 amino acids. The germline V and J ends were trimmed by 2 bases and 4 bases, with 17 bases remaining between them. In germline, CDR1 is MNHNY, CDR2 SVGAGI (reference sequence). The DNA of the CDR3 is TGTGCCAGCAGTTACACGGGGTCGGATGGTGGCACTGAAGCTTTCTTT. Residues: CASSYTGSDGGTEAFF.

In this sample, this clonotype turned up many times. This rearrangement joins TRBV20-1 to TRBJ2-1; D possibly corresponds to TRBD2 (6 bases). The CDR3 is made up of 15 amino acids. The V gene lost 0 bases and the J gene lost 3 bases, with 12 bases spanning the gap. CDR1 DFQATT and CDR2 SNEGSKA come from the germline V gene (reference sequence). The CDR3 sequence is CSARDSSSDYNEQFF. CDR3 in DNA: TGCAGTGCTAGAGATTCATCTAGCGACTACAATGAGCAGTTCTTC.

This clonotype has more than one count but fewer than ten. The V and J genes are TRBV7-9 and TRBJ2-3; the match to TRBD2 covers 9 bases. V shed 5 bases, J shed 2 bases, and the junction held 11 bases outside the gene matches. Germline V gene data show CDR1 as SEHNR and CDR2 as FQNEAQ (reference sequence). This CDR3 spans 17 amino acids. In nucleotides, the CDR3 is TGTGCCAGCAGCCCCCGGCTAGCGGGACCCACCACAGATACGCAGTATTTT. It is translated as CASSPRLAGPTTDTQYF.

This clonotype was picked up many times. This sequence joins TRBV29-1 and TRBJ1-1; the D gene is possibly TRBD1 (6 bases). This CDR3 region has 17 residues. Germline V gives CDR1 SQVTM, CDR2 ANQGSEA. V dropped 0 bases and J dropped 5 bases, with 22 bases sitting between them. The CDR3 spells CSVEDGTWGDTVTEAFF. DNA of the CDR3: TGCAGCGTTGAAGACGGTACGTGGGGGGACACGGTTACTGAAGCTTTCTTT.